This T cell receptor (beta chain) comes out of a study of post-analysis software for immune sequencing data. Study overall: Disease trajectories encompassed relapsing-remitting, secondary progressive and progressive-relapsing multiple sclerosis.

Unique molecular identifiers tagged the TCR beta cDNA libraries. The source material, about 0.9 to 10 million T cells, gave rise to 450,000 to 550,000 cDNA molecules. A single record per CDR3 protein comes from TCRdb applying MiXCR to the PCR reads. The repertoire has fewer than 850,000 distinct CDR3 sequences, 25% to 30% of them found once; the top ten carry roughly 0.53%. The count of this clonotype is one. Its antigen is not identified. Study-level findings and limits: Normalized Chao1 diversity was significantly reduced in patients versus controls. Patients carried roughly 5 TRBV segments more frequently than controls did, and TRBV5-6, TRBV5-1 and TRBV20-1 were among them.

From germline, CDR1 is SEHNR and CDR2 FQNEAQ (reference sequence). V dropped 5 bases and J dropped 5 bases, with 15 bases sitting between them. The length of the CDR3 is 14 residues. The sequence came from a girl aged 5-17 years with multiple sclerosis. The sequenced sample was blood. V gene TRBV7-9 combines with J gene TRBJ1-1; maybe TRBD1 (5 bases). The CDR3 spells CASSTPGPGTEAFF. In nucleotides, the CDR3 is TGTGCCAGCAGCACACCGGGACCGGGAACTGAAGCTTTCTTT.